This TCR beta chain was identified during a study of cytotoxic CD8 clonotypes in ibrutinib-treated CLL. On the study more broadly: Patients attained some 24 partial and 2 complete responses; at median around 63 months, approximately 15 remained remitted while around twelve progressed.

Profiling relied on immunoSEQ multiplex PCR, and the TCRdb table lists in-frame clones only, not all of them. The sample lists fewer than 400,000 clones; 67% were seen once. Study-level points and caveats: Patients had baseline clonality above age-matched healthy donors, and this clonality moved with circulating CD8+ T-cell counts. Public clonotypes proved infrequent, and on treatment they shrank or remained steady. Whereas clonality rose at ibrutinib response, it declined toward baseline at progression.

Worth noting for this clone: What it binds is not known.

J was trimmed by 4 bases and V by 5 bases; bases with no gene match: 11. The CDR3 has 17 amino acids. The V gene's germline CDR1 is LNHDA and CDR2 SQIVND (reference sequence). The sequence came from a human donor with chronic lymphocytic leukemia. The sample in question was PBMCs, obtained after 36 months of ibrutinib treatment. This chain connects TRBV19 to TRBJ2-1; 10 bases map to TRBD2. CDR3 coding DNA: TGTGCCAGTAGTGCAACTAGCGGGGTCCCCCCTTACAATGAGCAGTTCTTC. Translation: CASSATSGVPPYNEQFF.